One sample yielded the 29 T cell receptor beta chains listed below, sequenced in a study of Ad26.COV2.S vaccination and SARS-CoV-2 variants. The treatment here: roughly 20 received Ad26.COV2.S at low or high dose, single or two shots; 5 received placebo; per-sample allocation not given. On day 63 after the first injection, vaccine and placebo recipients gave samples. Here immunoSEQ multiplex PCR was the method, and the copy in TCRdb shows in-frame clones only, minus some. The repertoire consists of about 680,000 clones, with more than 80% occurring once and the leading ten covering about 1.5%. The starting material was peripheral blood, obtained in a trial of Ad26.COV2.S vaccine versus placebo. These TCRs come from a person between 18 and 60 years old who received the Ad26.COV2.S COVID-19 vaccine or a placebo.

The V call is TRBV24-1, the J call TRBJ2-2; D is unclear. The CDR3 covers 16 residues. Deletions cut 1 base from V and 1 base from J, with 9 bases between. Germline CDR1 reads KGHDR; CDR2 reads SFDVKD. The CDR3 sequence: CATSDLNPLNTGELFF. In nucleotides, the CDR3 is TGTGCCACCAGTGATTTAAACCCTTTGAACACCGGGGAGCTGTTTTTT.

This clone occurred a few times. CDR3 bases: TGTGCCATCAGTGAGTCGGCCAGCCTCTTGCTCTCTGGGGCCAACGTCCTGACTTTC. Protein: CAISESASLLLSGANVLTF. The chain joins TRBV10-3 to TRBJ2-6; unclear D gene. From germline, CDR1 is ENHRY and CDR2 SYGVKD. V was shortened by 0 bases and J by 0 bases, with 15 bases between the two germline ends. The CDR3 consists of 19 residues.

In this sample, this clone turned up once. The chain joins TRBV2 to TRBJ2-1; TRBD2 agrees at 16 bases. The CDR3 contains 13 residues. The germline gives CDR1 SNHLY, CDR2 FYNNEI. The J segment lost 9 bases and the V segment lost 9 bases, leaving 2 bases of the junction unmatched. The CDR3: CARGLAGGGEQFF. The CDR3 DNA sequence: TGTGCCAGGGGACTAGCGGGAGGGGGTGAGCAGTTCTTC. Complete variable domain (other parts from reference TRBV2 and TRBJ2-1): EPEVTQTPSHQVTQMGQEVILRCVPISNHLYFYWYRQILGQKVEFLVSFYNNEISEKSEIFDDQFSVERPDGSNFTLKIRSTKLEDSAMYFCARGLAGGGEQFFGPGTRLTVL.

A note on this clone: This same CDR3 is encoded by further DNA sequences in the sample. The chain is built from TRBV2 and TRBJ2-7, with D unresolved. CDR1 is SNHLY, CDR2 FYNNEI, per germline. The CDR3 runs 12 residues. Trimming took off 5 bases at V and 3 bases at J, with 8 bases between the two ends. This CDR3 is CASSLTGYEQYF. In DNA form, the CDR3 reads TGTGCCAGCAGTCTTACTGGCTACGAGCAGTACTTC.

Written as DNA, the CDR3 is TGTGCCATCGGGGTAGTGCTAGCGGGGGCTCACAATGAGCAGTTCTTC. This gives the protein CAIGVVLAGAHNEQFF. V and J are TRBV10-3 and TRBJ2-1; 10 nucleotides line up with TRBD2. The junction had 12 bases not matched to a gene; V was cut back by 8 bases and J by 5 bases. This CDR3 contains 16 residues. CDR1 ENHRY and CDR2 SYGVKD come from the germline V gene.

This clone appeared a few times. The CDR3: CASSTTGQRYEQYF. CDR3 DNA sequence: TGTGCCAGCAGTACCACAGGACAGCGCTACGAGCAGTACTTC. This chain joins TRBV27 and TRBJ2-7; the D gene is possibly TRBD1 (6 bases). The CDR3 sequence is 14 residues long. V lost 5 bases and J lost 3, with 14 bases in between. From germline, CDR1 is MNHEY and CDR2 SMNVEV (reference sequence).

The chain has TRBV3-1 (or the pseudogene TRBV3-2) and TRBJ2-1; 9 bases map to TRBD2. The CDR3 contains 16 residues. Trimming at V came to 4 bases and at J to 0 bases, leaving 4 bases not matched to a gene. Germline assignment: CDR1 LGHDT and CDR2 YNNKEL (reference sequence). CDR3 residues: CASSPLAGISYNEQFF. CDR3 nucleotides: TGTGCCAGCAGCCCGCTAGCGGGGATCTCCTACAATGAGCAGTTCTTC.

The chain recombines TRBV6-5 with TRBJ2-4; D is perhaps TRBD1 or TRBD2 (5 bases each). CDR1 and CDR2 (germline): MNHEY, SVGAGI. This CDR3 comprises 11 residues. V was cut by 10 bases and J by 8 bases, with 12 bases left in between. The CDR3 here is CATIRGDIQYF. Written as DNA, the CDR3 is TGTGCCACCATCCGAGGGGACATTCAGTACTTC.

This clone was detected a few times. The chain uses TRBV4-2 and TRBJ1-3; D is unresolved. The germline V gene encodes CDR1 LGHNA and CDR2 YNFKEQ. The germline V and J ends were trimmed by 4 bases and 0 bases, with 10 bases remaining between them. The CDR3 is made up of 15 amino acids. The CDR3: CASSPPTGSGNTIYF. The CDR3 DNA reads as TGTGCCAGCAGCCCTCCGACGGGCTCTGGAAACACCATATATTTT.

CDR3 sequence reads: CASSQESWAYNEQFF. CDR3 DNA: TGTGCCAGCAGCCAAGAATCTTGGGCCTACAATGAGCAGTTCTTC. The V and J genes are TRBV14 and TRBJ2-1; no clear D gene. Germline CDR1 is SGHDN and CDR2 is FVKESK. The germline V and J ends were trimmed by 0 bases and 2 bases, with 8 bases remaining between them. This CDR3 is built from 15 residues. The full variable domain, in which reference TRBV14 and TRBJ2-1 provide the parts outside the CDR3, is EAGVTQFPSHSVIEKGQTVTLRCDPISGHDNLYWYRRVMGKEIKFLLHFVKESKQDESGMPNNRFLAERTGGTYSTLKVQPAELEDSGVYFCASSQESWAYNEQFFGPGTRLTVL.

V is TRBV12-3 or TRBV12-4 and J is TRBJ2-1; D gene ambiguous. The germline V and J ends were trimmed by 7 bases and 8 bases, with 15 bases remaining between them. There are 13 residues in the CDR3. CDR3 protein: CASNPGLHDEQFF. The CDR3 DNA reads TGTGCCAGCAACCCGGGCCTACACGATGAGCAGTTCTTC.

The chain has TRBV15 and TRBJ2-7; 12 bases line up with TRBD2. CDR1 LNHNV and CDR2 YYDKDF come from the germline V gene (reference sequence). The CDR3 totals 19 residues. Losses at the gene ends were 1 base for V and 3 bases for J; bases not matched to a gene: 13. DNA of the CDR3: TGTGCCACCAGCAGAGCGGACGAGATTCGGACTAGCGGGGACTACGAGCAGTACTTC. Translated, it gives CATSRADEIRTSGDYEQYF.

A word on this clone: Distinct nucleotide sequences in the sample also encode this CDR3. V is TRBV25-1 and J is TRBJ2-2; unclear D gene. Germline loops: CDR1 MGHDK, CDR2 SYGVNS. There are 15 residues in the CDR3. V lost 3 bases and J lost 0, with 8 bases in between. In DNA form, the CDR3 reads TGTGCCAGCAGTGACGTAGGTGCGAACACCGGGGAGCTGTTTTTT. This sequence encodes CASSDVGANTGELFF.

V gene TRBV15 combines with J gene TRBJ2-1; 7 bases line up with TRBD2. CDR3 length: 17 amino acids. V was clipped by 3 bases and J by 9 bases; unmatched bases: 17. Germline V gene lookup returns CDR1 LNHNV and CDR2 YYDKDF (reference sequence). As DNA, the CDR3 is TGTGCCACCAGCAGCTGGGAGGGGCGGGGCACAACCGTTGAGCAGTTCTTC. Residues: CATSSWEGRGTTVEQFF.

The chain uses TRBV12-5 and TRBJ2-5; TRBD1 matches at 8 bases. Per germline, CDR1 LGHNT and CDR2 FRNRAP. The V segment lost 9 bases and the J segment 4 bases; nucleotides outside the gene matches: 13. The CDR3 has 15 residues. CDR3 coding DNA: TGTGCTAGCGCAACCCTTACAGGGGGTGTAGAGACCCAGTACTTC. The encoded protein is CASATLTGGVETQYF.

This chain connects TRBV19 to TRBJ2-5; TRBD2 agrees at 8 bases. The junction had 18 bases not matched to a gene; V was cut back by 10 bases and J by 5 bases. CDR1 is LNHDA and CDR2 is SQIVND in the germline V gene (reference sequence). The CDR3 contains 16 residues. CDR3 sequence: CATLPPGASGLETQYF. In nucleotides, the CDR3 is TGTGCCACCCTACCCCCCGGGGCTAGCGGGCTGGAGACCCAGTACTTC.

The chain uses TRBV19 and TRBJ2-3; a possible D gene is TRBD2 (6 bases). Per germline, CDR1 LNHDA and CDR2 SQIVND (reference sequence). This CDR3 is 14 amino acids long. The ends were cut back, 6 bases at V and 7 bases at J, with 17 bases in the middle. CDR3 in amino acids: CASRDGAGANTQYF. DNA of the CDR3: TGTGCCAGTAGGGACGGAGCGGGTGCAAATACGCAGTATTTT.

The V gene is TRBV28, the J gene TRBJ2-7; TRBD1 is a possible D gene (5 bases). Germline CDR1 reads MDHEN; CDR2 reads SYDVKM. The CDR3 sequence is 14 residues long. Trimming stripped 3 bases from V and 0 bases from J, with 9 bases between. This CDR3 is CASSFQGSSYEQYF. CDR3 in DNA: TGTGCCAGCAGTTTTCAGGGCAGCTCCTACGAGCAGTACTTC.

The chain has TRBV7-8 and TRBJ1-1; D is unclear. Trimming cost V 2 bases and J 10 bases, with 17 bases left between them. Germline CDR1 reads SGHVS; CDR2 reads FQNEAQ. CDR3 size: 14 residues. The CDR3: CASSLLDSLRVAFF. In nucleotides, the CDR3 is TGTGCCAGCAGCTTATTAGATAGTCTGAGAGTAGCTTTCTTT.

This clone was counted a single time. The chain links TRBV15 to TRBJ2-1; D tentatively fits TRBD1 or TRBD2 (5 bases each). The V and J ends lost 8 bases and 0 bases respectively, with 11 bases between them. This CDR3 has 14 amino acids. Germline values: CDR1 LNHNV, CDR2 YYDKDF (reference sequence). This CDR3 is CATSPRGSYNEQFF. The CDR3 DNA reads as TGTGCCACCTCCCCGAGGGGCTCCTACAATGAGCAGTTCTTC.

J is TRBJ2-7 and V is TRBV2; 8 bases match TRBD1. V shed 6 bases and J 5 bases; nucleotides not matched to a gene: 6. In germline, CDR1 is SNHLY, CDR2 FYNNEI. This CDR3 is 13 amino acids long. CDR3 amino acids: CASSTQGGDEQYF. For the CDR3, the DNA is TGTGCCAGCAGCACACAGGGGGGCGACGAGCAGTACTTC.

The chain recombines TRBV5-1 with TRBJ1-1; no firm D call. Germline lookup yields CDR1 SGHRS and CDR2 YFSETQ. The CDR3 sequence is 14 residues long. V dropped 3 bases and J dropped 2 bases, with 11 bases sitting between them. CDR3 amino acids: CASSWTGRNTEAFF. The CDR3 bases are TGCGCCAGCAGCTGGACTGGAAGAAACACTGAAGCTTTCTTT. Full variable domain (outside the CDR3, taken from reference TRBV5-1 and TRBJ1-1): KAGVTQTPRYLIKTRGQQVTLSCSPISGHRSVSWYQQTPGQGLQFLFEYFSETQRNKGNFPGRFSGRQFSNSRSEMNVSTLELGDSALYLCASSWTGRNTEAFFGQGTRLTVV.

The rearrangement joins TRBV5-1 to TRBJ1-1, with TRBD1 matching over 9 bases. V trimming: 3 bases; J trimming: 2 bases; junction bases outside the gene matches: 5. The CDR3 runs 15 residues. Germline V gives CDR1 SGHRS, CDR2 YFSETQ. CDR3 protein: CASSSGTGLNTEAFF. CDR3 DNA sequence: TGCGCCAGCAGCTCCGGGACAGGGCTTAACACTGAAGCTTTCTTT.

This sequence joins TRBV7-2 and TRBJ1-1; TRBD1 might be the D (5 bases). Per the germline V gene, CDR1 is SGHTA and CDR2 is FQGNSA. The CDR3 covers 14 residues. The V gene lost 5 bases and the J gene lost 1 base, with 11 bases spanning the gap. The CDR3 sequence: CASSLTQGNTEAFF. In DNA form, the CDR3 reads TGTGCCAGCAGCCTAACCCAGGGGAACACTGAAGCTTTCTTT.

This rearrangement joins TRBV4-2 to TRBJ2-7; tentative D call: TRBD1 (6 bases). The ends were cut back, 2 bases at V and 0 bases at J, with 11 bases in the middle. Germline V gives CDR1 LGHNA, CDR2 YNFKEQ. The CDR3 covers 15 residues. CDR3 DNA: TGTGCCAGCAGCCAACCAAGGGGGTCCTCCTACGAGCAGTACTTC. Its protein product is CASSQPRGSSYEQYF.

The chain has TRBV4-1 and TRBJ2-1; 12 nucleotides align to TRBD2. Germline values: CDR1 MGHRA, CDR2 YSYEKL. This CDR3 has 14 residues. The junction had 2 bases not matched to a gene; V was cut back by 4 bases and J by 7 bases. CDR3 in DNA: TGCGCCAGCAGCCGTACTAGCGGGGGGAATGAGCAGTTCTTC. This codes for CASSRTSGGNEQFF.

This clone has just one count. V and J are TRBV14 and TRBJ2-1; tentatively, D is TRBD1 or TRBD2 (5 bases each). V shed 4 bases and J shed 10 bases, with 17 bases lying between them. From germline, CDR1 is SGHDN and CDR2 FVKESK. The length of the CDR3 is 14 residues. The CDR3 DNA reads as TGTGCCAGCAGCCCGGGACGCCCCTCCCGAGAGCAGTTCTTC. This translates into CASSPGRPSREQFF.

The chain employs TRBV5-1 and TRBJ1-3; D may be TRBD1 (6 bases). The CDR3 loop spans 14 amino acids. V was cut by 3 bases and J by 0 bases, with 7 bases left in between. Germline V CDR1 and CDR2: SGHRS, YFSETQ. CDR3 in DNA: TGCGCCAGCAGCTGGGACAACTCTGGAAACACCATATATTTT. Translation gives CASSWDNSGNTIYF.

This chain links TRBV5-4 with TRBJ2-5; D may be TRBD2 (5 bases). Trimming removed 4 bases from V and 0 bases from J, with 16 bases in between. Germline CDR1 SGHNT, CDR2 YYREEE (reference sequence). CDR3 length equals 16 residues. As DNA, the CDR3 is TGTGCCAGCAGCCCCAGTCCCGGGGTGTACCAAGAGACCCAGTACTTC. This gives the protein CASSPSPGVYQETQYF. Full variable domain (remainder filled in from reference TRBV5-4 and TRBJ2-5): ETGVTQSPTHLIKTRGQQVTLRCSSQSGHNTVSWYQQALGQGPQFIFQYYREEENGRGNFPPRFSGLQFPNYSSELNVNALELDDSALYLCASSPSPGVYQETQYFGPGTRLLVL.